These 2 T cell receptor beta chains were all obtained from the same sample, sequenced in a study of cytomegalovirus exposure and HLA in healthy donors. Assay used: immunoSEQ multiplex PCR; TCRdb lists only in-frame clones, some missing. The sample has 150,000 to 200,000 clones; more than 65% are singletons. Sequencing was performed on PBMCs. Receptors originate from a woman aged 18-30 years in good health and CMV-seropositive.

The CDR3, as DNA: TGCGCCAGCAGTTATGACAGGGTGGGGACTGAAGCTTTCTTT. This encodes CASSYDRVGTEAFF. The genes are TRBV10-1 and TRBJ1-1; 7 bases map to TRBD1. Germline CDR1 and CDR2: WNHNN and SYGVQD (reference sequence). The CDR3 is made up of 14 amino acids. Trimming took 5 bases from V and 5 from J; bases not matched to a gene: 8.

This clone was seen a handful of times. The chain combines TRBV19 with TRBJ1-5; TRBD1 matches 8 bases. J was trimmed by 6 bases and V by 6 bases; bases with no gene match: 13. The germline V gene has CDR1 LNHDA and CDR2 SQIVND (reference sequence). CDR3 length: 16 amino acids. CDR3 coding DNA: TGTGCCAGTAGAATATCGACAGGGGTAATCACTCAGCCCCAGCATTTT. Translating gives CASRISTGVITQPQHF.